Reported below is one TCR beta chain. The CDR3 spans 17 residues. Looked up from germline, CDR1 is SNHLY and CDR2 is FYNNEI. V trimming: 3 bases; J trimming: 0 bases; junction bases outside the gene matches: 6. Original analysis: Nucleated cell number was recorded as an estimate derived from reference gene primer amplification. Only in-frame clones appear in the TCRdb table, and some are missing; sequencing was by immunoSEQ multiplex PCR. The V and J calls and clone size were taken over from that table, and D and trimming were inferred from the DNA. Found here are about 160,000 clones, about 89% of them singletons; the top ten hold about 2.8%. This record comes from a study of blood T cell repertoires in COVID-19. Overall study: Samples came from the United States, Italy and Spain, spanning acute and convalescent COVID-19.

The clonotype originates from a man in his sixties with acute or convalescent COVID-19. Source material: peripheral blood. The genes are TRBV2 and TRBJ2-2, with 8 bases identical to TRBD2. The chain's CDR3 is CASSDRGGGSNTGELFF. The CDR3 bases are TGTGCCAGCAGTGACCGTGGCGGGGGGTCGAACACCGGGGAGCTGTTTTTT.